Listed below are T cell receptor beta chains from one sample, sequenced in a study of response to subunit inactivated influenza vaccine. Using its own MiXCR run on the RT-PCR reads, TCRdb lists one record per CDR3 protein. The data hold about 520,000 distinct CDR3 sequences, with around 25% observed a single time. This specimen was CD4+ T cells sorted from PBMCs, taken 5 days after vaccination. The receptors shown here come from a middle-aged man who received an inactivated influenza vaccine. CDR3s include the opening cysteine and the closing phenylalanine or tryptophan. The D gene is left open where the match is weak. Clone size appears in some rows only: once, few, many, or a class for an expanded clone.

abundance: .; d_gene: .; v_gene: TRBV18; j_gene: TRBJ2-3; CDR3nt: TGTGCCAGCTCACCGATAAGCGGAGCAAGCACAGATACGCAGTATTTT; CDR3aa: CASSPISGASTDTQYF
abundance: few; d_gene: TRBD1; v_gene: TRBV20-1; j_gene: TRBJ1-1; CDR3nt: TGCAGTGCTAGAGATCCCCGACAGGGTGGTACTGAAGCTTTCTTT; CDR3aa: CSARDPRQGGTEAFF
abundance: few; d_gene: .; v_gene: TRBV30; j_gene: TRBJ1-4; CDR3nt: TGTGCCTGGAGTGACAAAGCCGGAAAACTGTTTTTT; CDR3aa: CAWSDKAGKLFF
abundance: once; d_gene: .; v_gene: TRBV15; j_gene: TRBJ2-7; CDR3nt: TGTGCCACCAGCAGAGATTTGGAGGGCTACGAGCAGTACTTC; CDR3aa: CATSRDLEGYEQYF
abundance: .; d_gene: .; v_gene: TRBV7-2; j_gene: TRBJ1-3; CDR3nt: TGTGCCAGCAGCTTAGCGGTCAGGGCAGGAGGAAACACCATATATTTT; CDR3aa: CASSLAVRAGGNTIYF
abundance: .; d_gene: .; v_gene: TRBV7-3; j_gene: TRBJ2-2; CDR3nt: TGTGCCAGCAGCTTAACGTTTCGGGACACCGGGGAGCTGTTTTTT; CDR3aa: CASSLTFRDTGELFF
abundance: .; d_gene: TRBD1; v_gene: TRBV14; j_gene: TRBJ2-7; CDR3nt: TGTGCCAGCAGCCAAATGAGACAGGGCTTGGACGAGCAGTACTTC; CDR3aa: CASSQMRQGLDEQYF
abundance: few; d_gene: .; v_gene: TRBV24-1; j_gene: TRBJ2-3; CDR3nt: TGTGCCACCAGTGGTACACTCGGATACACAGATACGCAGTATTTT; CDR3aa: CATSGTLGYTDTQYF
abundance: .; d_gene: .; v_gene: TRBV5-4; j_gene: TRBJ2-5; CDR3nt: TGTGCCAGCAGCTGGGTCGGGGGGCGTCAAGAGACCCAGTACTTC; CDR3aa: CASSWVGGRQETQYF
abundance: few; d_gene: TRBD1; v_gene: TRBV5-1; j_gene: TRBJ2-5; CDR3nt: TGCGCCAGCAGCCCAACCCCGACAGGGGAAGAGACCCAGTACTTC; CDR3aa: CASSPTPTGEETQYF
abundance: many; d_gene: .; v_gene: TRBV20-1; j_gene: TRBJ2-7; CDR3nt: TGCAGTGCTAGAGGGCCCAGGGGCAAGGAGGAGCAGTACTTC; CDR3aa: CSARGPRGKEEQYF
abundance: .; d_gene: TRBD2; v_gene: TRBV9; j_gene: TRBJ2-1; CDR3nt: TGTGCCAGCAGCGCCCGAGTCGGGACTAGCCGCTACAATGAGCAGTTCTTC; CDR3aa: CASSARVGTSRYNEQFF
abundance: few; d_gene: TRBD2; v_gene: TRBV20-1; j_gene: TRBJ2-7; CDR3nt: TGCAGTGCTAGTAATTACCTGGGCGGGAGACTCAACTACGAGCAGTACTTC; CDR3aa: CSASNYLGGRLNYEQYF
abundance: .; d_gene: .; v_gene: TRBV29-1; j_gene: TRBJ2-6; CDR3nt: TGCAGCGCTGACGTCTCTGGGGCCAACGTCCTGACTTTC; CDR3aa: CSADVSGANVLTF
abundance: .; d_gene: TRBD2; v_gene: TRBV4-2; j_gene: TRBJ2-1; CDR3nt: TGTGCCAGCAGCCAGCCACTAGCGGGATTGGGGGATGAGCAGTTCTTC; CDR3aa: CASSQPLAGLGDEQFF
abundance: few; d_gene: .; v_gene: TRBV25-1; j_gene: TRBJ2-3; CDR3nt: TGTGCCAGCAGTGAATCAGGTGTAGGGACAGATACGCAGTATTTT; CDR3aa: CASSESGVGTDTQYF
abundance: few; d_gene: .; v_gene: TRBV10-3; j_gene: TRBJ1-1; CDR3nt: TGTGCCATCAGACGGAAACCGAACACTGAAGCTTTCTTT; CDR3aa: CAIRRKPNTEAFF
abundance: .; d_gene: .; v_gene: TRBV6-4; j_gene: TRBJ2-7; CDR3nt: TGTGCCAGCAGGGCCTTTCAACCCACCTACGAGCAGTACTTC; CDR3aa: CASRAFQPTYEQYF
abundance: once; d_gene: .; v_gene: TRBV4-1; j_gene: TRBJ2-1; CDR3nt: TGCGCCAGCAGCCAAGGCATCCTGCGGTTCACTCCCTACAATGAGCAGTTCTTC; CDR3aa: CASSQGILRFTPYNEQFF
abundance: .; d_gene: TRBD1; v_gene: TRBV5-1; j_gene: TRBJ2-7; CDR3nt: TGCGCCAGCAGCTTTGGGACAGGAAGTGCCTACGAGCAGTACTTC; CDR3aa: CASSFGTGSAYEQYF
abundance: few; d_gene: TRBD1; v_gene: TRBV6-1; j_gene: TRBJ1-2; CDR3nt: TGTGCCAGCACCTCCCGGGACAGGGGTAGAGGGGTTGGCTACACCTTC; CDR3aa: CASTSRDRGRGVGYTF
abundance: many; d_gene: .; v_gene: TRBV6-2/TRBV6-3; j_gene: TRBJ2-1; CDR3nt: TGTGCCAGCAGTACTACACAGTGGGGTGGCTACAATGAGCAGTTCTTC; CDR3aa: CASSTTQWGGYNEQFF
abundance: .; d_gene: TRBD2; v_gene: TRBV12-3/TRBV12-4; j_gene: TRBJ2-2; CDR3nt: TGTGCCACCCAGGGAGGGGCCGGGACCGGGGAGCTGTTTTTT; CDR3aa: CATQGGAGTGELFF
abundance: .; d_gene: TRBD1; v_gene: TRBV18; j_gene: TRBJ2-7; CDR3nt: TGTGCCAGCTCCTCCACCGGGACAGGGCCACACGAGCAGTACTTC; CDR3aa: CASSSTGTGPHEQYF
abundance: .; d_gene: .; v_gene: TRBV4-3; j_gene: TRBJ1-2; CDR3nt: TGCGCCAGCAGCCAAACGAGCGGGCAGGGCGATGGCTACACCTTC; CDR3aa: CASSQTSGQGDGYTF
abundance: few; d_gene: TRBD1; v_gene: TRBV7-9; j_gene: TRBJ2-7; CDR3nt: TGTGCCAGCAGCCCTAGGGGACAGGGAACCTACGAGCAGTACTTC; CDR3aa: CASSPRGQGTYEQYF
abundance: .; d_gene: .; v_gene: TRBV19; j_gene: TRBJ1-5; CDR3nt: TGTGCCAGTAGTATCGGCGTGAGGGGTATGAATCAGCCCCAGCATTTT; CDR3aa: CASSIGVRGMNQPQHF
abundance: few; d_gene: TRBD2; v_gene: TRBV5-1; j_gene: TRBJ2-3; CDR3nt: TGCGCCAGCAGCCGTCCGGGACTAGCGTTGGCTACGCAGTATTTT; CDR3aa: CASSRPGLALATQYF
abundance: .; d_gene: TRBD1; v_gene: TRBV4-2; j_gene: TRBJ2-2; CDR3nt: TGTGCCAGCAGCCAAGCACAGGGGGGCACCGGGGAGCTGTTTTTT; CDR3aa: CASSQAQGGTGELFF
abundance: .; d_gene: TRBD1; v_gene: TRBV20-1; j_gene: TRBJ2-1; CDR3nt: TGCAGTGCTAGAGGTTCACAGGGGTACAATGAGCAGTTCTTC; CDR3aa: CSARGSQGYNEQFF
abundance: .; d_gene: TRBD2; v_gene: TRBV12-3/TRBV12-4; j_gene: TRBJ2-7; CDR3nt: TGTGCCAGCAGGCCCTCGGCGGGGGGCTCCCACGAGCAGTACTTC; CDR3aa: CASRPSAGGSHEQYF
abundance: .; d_gene: TRBD1; v_gene: TRBV4-1; j_gene: TRBJ2-5; CDR3nt: TGCGCCAGCAGCCAAGGGACAGGGGGCCTAGAGACCCAGTACTTC; CDR3aa: CASSQGTGGLETQYF
abundance: few; d_gene: .; v_gene: TRBV20-1; j_gene: TRBJ1-5; CDR3nt: TGCAGTGCTAGAGGGGGGTGGGGACCCAATCAGCCCCAGCATTTT; CDR3aa: CSARGGWGPNQPQHF
abundance: .; d_gene: TRBD2; v_gene: TRBV5-5; j_gene: TRBJ2-5; CDR3nt: TGTGCCAGCAGCTTGGCGCTCGGGAGGTTTCTGCAAGAGACCCAGTACTTC; CDR3aa: CASSLALGRFLQETQYF
abundance: .; d_gene: .; v_gene: TRBV5-1; j_gene: TRBJ1-1; CDR3nt: TGCGCCAGCAGCTTGTATCCAGGGATCATGAACACTGAAGCTTTCTTT; CDR3aa: CASSLYPGIMNTEAFF
abundance: many; d_gene: .; v_gene: TRBV29-1; j_gene: TRBJ2-3; CDR3nt: TGCAGGCTTACGGGACGGGACACAGATACGCAGTATTTT; CDR3aa: CRLTGRDTDTQYF
abundance: .; d_gene: .; v_gene: TRBV6-5; j_gene: TRBJ2-3; CDR3nt: TGTGCCGGCAGTCACTCCGGCGGCGGGGAGTATTTT; CDR3aa: CAGSHSGGGEYF
abundance: .; d_gene: .; v_gene: TRBV7-8; j_gene: TRBJ2-1; CDR3nt: TGTGCCAGCAGCTTAGTTGGCGGAACTCCGGGGCAGCAGTTCTTC; CDR3aa: CASSLVGGTPGQQFF
abundance: few; d_gene: .; v_gene: TRBV10-3; j_gene: TRBJ1-2; CDR3nt: TGTGCCATCAGTGAGACACATAGCTACACCTTC; CDR3aa: CAISETHSYTF
abundance: .; d_gene: .; v_gene: TRBV12-5; j_gene: TRBJ2-3; CDR3nt: TGTGCTAGTGGTCGGGACACAGATACGCAGTATTTT; CDR3aa: CASGRDTDTQYF
abundance: .; d_gene: .; v_gene: TRBV27; j_gene: TRBJ2-1; CDR3nt: TGTGCCAGCAGGGCAGACCGAGTTCTGGAGGATGAGCAGTTCTTC; CDR3aa: CASRADRVLEDEQFF
abundance: .; d_gene: TRBD1; v_gene: TRBV7-8; j_gene: TRBJ2-7; CDR3nt: TGTGCCAGCAGTCGTCAGGGGGCTGAGGAGCAGTACTTC; CDR3aa: CASSRQGAEEQYF
abundance: .; d_gene: .; v_gene: TRBV20-1; j_gene: TRBJ2-3; CDR3nt: TGCAGTGCTCAAACCGCCAGCGGAAGCACAGATACGCAGTATTTT; CDR3aa: CSAQTASGSTDTQYF
abundance: few; d_gene: .; v_gene: TRBV7-9; j_gene: TRBJ1-6; CDR3nt: TGTGCCAGCAGCTCGGTGTGGGGACAAACTCCTTCACCCCTCCACTTT; CDR3aa: CASSSVWGQTPSPLHF
abundance: .; d_gene: .; v_gene: TRBV6-1; j_gene: TRBJ1-6; CDR3nt: TGTGCCAGCAGGGCCTTTGTGTCGTCCCCGATACTTAATTCACCCCTCCACTTT; CDR3aa: CASRAFVSSPILNSPLHF
abundance: few; d_gene: TRBD1; v_gene: TRBV5-1; j_gene: TRBJ2-7; CDR3nt: TGCGCCAGCAGCACCGACAGGGAATACGAGCAGTACTTC; CDR3aa: CASSTDREYEQYF
abundance: .; d_gene: TRBD1; v_gene: TRBV29-1; j_gene: TRBJ2-7; CDR3nt: TGCAGCGTGGCCCCCGGGACAGGATTCTACGAGCAGTACTTC; CDR3aa: CSVAPGTGFYEQYF
abundance: .; d_gene: TRBD2; v_gene: TRBV7-2; j_gene: TRBJ2-7; CDR3nt: TGTGCCAGCAGCTTAGGACTAGCGGACAATACGCAGTACTTC; CDR3aa: CASSLGLADNTQYF
abundance: few; d_gene: .; v_gene: TRBV20-1; j_gene: TRBJ2-3; CDR3nt: TGCAGTTCCATAACCGGGTTCTGGGCAGATACGCAGTATTTT; CDR3aa: CSSITGFWADTQYF
abundance: .; d_gene: TRBD2; v_gene: TRBV29-1; j_gene: TRBJ2-3; CDR3nt: TGCAGCGTTGAAGGGCTAGCGGGAGCGCTAGGGGGAGATACGCAGTATTTT; CDR3aa: CSVEGLAGALGGDTQYF
abundance: few; d_gene: .; v_gene: TRBV4-1; j_gene: TRBJ1-5; CDR3nt: TGCGCCAGCAGCCAAGAGGGTCGGAGCAATCAGCCCCAGCATTTT; CDR3aa: CASSQEGRSNQPQHF
abundance: .; d_gene: .; v_gene: TRBV13; j_gene: TRBJ1-2; CDR3nt: TGTGCCAGCAGCTCCGGGCGGGGGCAGGATGGCTACACCTTC; CDR3aa: CASSSGRGQDGYTF
abundance: few; d_gene: TRBD2; v_gene: TRBV7-6; j_gene: TRBJ2-3; CDR3nt: TGTGCCAGCAGCGAGAAGTATGCGGGGGGGCCGTATACGCAGTATTTT; CDR3aa: CASSEKYAGGPYTQYF
abundance: .; d_gene: TRBD1; v_gene: TRBV6-2/TRBV6-3; j_gene: TRBJ1-6; CDR3nt: TGTGCCAGCAGCGGACAGGGGACCGGTAATTCACCCCTCCACTTT; CDR3aa: CASSGQGTGNSPLHF
abundance: .; d_gene: .; v_gene: TRBV12-3/TRBV12-4; j_gene: TRBJ2-7; CDR3nt: TGTGCCAGCAGTTCGATGAATCGCTACGAGCAGTACTTC; CDR3aa: CASSSMNRYEQYF
abundance: few; d_gene: .; v_gene: TRBV7-9; j_gene: TRBJ2-7; CDR3nt: TGTGCCAGCAGCTCAGTGCGGTCGATCTCCTACGAGCAGTACTTC; CDR3aa: CASSSVRSISYEQYF
abundance: few; d_gene: .; v_gene: TRBV4-3; j_gene: TRBJ1-5; CDR3nt: TGCGCCAGCAGCCAGGAGGGACGGAAGAATCAGCCCCAGCATTTT; CDR3aa: CASSQEGRKNQPQHF
abundance: few; d_gene: .; v_gene: TRBV3-1; j_gene: TRBJ2-1; CDR3nt: TGTGCCAGCAGCCAAGATATGGAGAATGAGCAGTTCTTC; CDR3aa: CASSQDMENEQFF
abundance: .; d_gene: .; v_gene: TRBV20-1; j_gene: TRBJ1-1; CDR3nt: TGCAGTGCTGCAGGGAGGGGGGGGCGGAACACTGAAGCTTTCTTT; CDR3aa: CSAAGRGGRNTEAFF